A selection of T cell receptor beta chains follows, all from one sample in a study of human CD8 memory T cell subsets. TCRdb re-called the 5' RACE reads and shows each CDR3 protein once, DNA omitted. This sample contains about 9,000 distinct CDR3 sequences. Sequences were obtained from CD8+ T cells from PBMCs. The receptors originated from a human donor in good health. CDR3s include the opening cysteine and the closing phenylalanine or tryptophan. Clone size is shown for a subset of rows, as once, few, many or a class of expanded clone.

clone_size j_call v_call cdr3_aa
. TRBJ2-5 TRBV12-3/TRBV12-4 CASRSPGWETQYF
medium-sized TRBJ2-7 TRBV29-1 CSGGTGSSYEQYF
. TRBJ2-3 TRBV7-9 CASLGQFTDTQYF
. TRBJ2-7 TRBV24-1 CATSDPADGRYEQYF
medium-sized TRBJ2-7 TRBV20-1 CSARVGGYEQYF
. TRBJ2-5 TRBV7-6 CASSLGGYPQETQYF
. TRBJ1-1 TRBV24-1 CATSEGEGTEAFF
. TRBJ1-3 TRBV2 CASQGDGNTIYF
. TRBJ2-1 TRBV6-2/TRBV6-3 CASSYSLYNEQFF
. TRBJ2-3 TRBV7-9 CASSPERSPDTQYF
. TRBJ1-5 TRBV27 CASSLSSGGSQPQHF
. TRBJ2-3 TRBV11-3 CASSLDAGGGTDTQYF
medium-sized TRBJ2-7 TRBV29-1 CSVEDTGGMDEQYF
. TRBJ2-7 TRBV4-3 CASSQDRQGSYEQYF
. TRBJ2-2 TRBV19 CASSGVPGRNTGELFF
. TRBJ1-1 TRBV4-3 CASSQGARENTEAFF
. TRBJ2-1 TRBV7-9 CASSYRSGRQNEQFF
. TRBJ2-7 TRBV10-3 CAIANGYEQYF
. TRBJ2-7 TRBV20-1 CSVFTPGQVYEQYF
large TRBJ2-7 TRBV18 CASPARDLPYEQYF
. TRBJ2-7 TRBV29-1 CSARGAPLKPYEQYF
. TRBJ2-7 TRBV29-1 CSVEGSAGGVMGEQYF
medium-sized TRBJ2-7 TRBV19 CASSTLPGGDEQYF
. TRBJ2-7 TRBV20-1 CSARVTGSYEQYF
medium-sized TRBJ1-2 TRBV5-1 CASSRGQGASNYGYTF
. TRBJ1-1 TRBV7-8 CASSLGGDFMNTEAFF
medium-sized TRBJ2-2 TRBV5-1 CASSFQGADTGELFF
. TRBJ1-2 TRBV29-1 CSVDRGDGYTF
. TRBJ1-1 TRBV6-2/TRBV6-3 CASSPTGTGAAEAFF
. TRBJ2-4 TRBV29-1 CSALGESKNIQYF
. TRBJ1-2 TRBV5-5 CASSLRDGRANYGYTF
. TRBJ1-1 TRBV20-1 CSARGPSDAGAEAFF
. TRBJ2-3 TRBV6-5 CASSYSSFSTDTQYF
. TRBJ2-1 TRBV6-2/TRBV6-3 CASSYLAEAPNNEQFF
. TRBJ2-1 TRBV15 CATSRDRGYNEQFF
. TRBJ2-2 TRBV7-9 CASSSDYFNTGELFF
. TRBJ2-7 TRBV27 CASSLQGSSYEQYF
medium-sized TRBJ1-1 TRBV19 CASSNRERLMNTEAFF
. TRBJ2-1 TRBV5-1 CASSSEPGLQQFF
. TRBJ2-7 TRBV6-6 CASSDDAFSYEQYF
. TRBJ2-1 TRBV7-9 CASISYYNEQFF
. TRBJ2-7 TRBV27 CASSLSASGFYEQYF
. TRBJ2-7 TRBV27 CASSFVGYEQYF
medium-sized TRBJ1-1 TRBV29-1 CSVEGAGDPNTEAFF
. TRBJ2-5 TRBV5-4 CASSFKTAKETQYF
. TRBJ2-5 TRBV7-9 CASSRYTGGGETQYF
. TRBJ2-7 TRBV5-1 CASSLGAGADEQYF
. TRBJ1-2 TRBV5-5 CASSLGDGQGIYGYTF
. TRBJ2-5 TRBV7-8 CASSREAGGETQYF
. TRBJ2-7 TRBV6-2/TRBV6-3 CASSYSKGLLNEQYF
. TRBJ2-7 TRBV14 CASSQPGYYEQYF
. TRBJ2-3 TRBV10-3 CATISGSPDTQYF
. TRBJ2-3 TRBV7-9 CASSGSGQGATDTQYF
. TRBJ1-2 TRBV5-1 CASSPSPNYGYTF